There are a few counts of the clone carrying this TCR beta chain. Germline values: CDR1 LGHNA, CDR2 YNFKEQ. The CDR3 loop spans 15 amino acids. V was shortened by 0 bases and J by 3 bases, with 10 bases between the two germline ends. This record comes from a study of OX40 agonist ivuxolimab in advanced cancers. Method: immunoSEQ multiplex PCR; TCRdb's copy keeps in-frame clones and lacks some. Among tens of thousands of clones listed, approximately 86% were seen once. This chain links TRBV4-2 with TRBJ2-3; perhaps TRBD2 as D (5 bases). The sequences come from CD4+ or CD8+ T cells sorted from blood, collected in a trial of the OX40 agonist ivuxolimab. This clonotype was obtained from an adult with an advanced solid tumor such as melanoma, head and neck, liver or kidney cancer. CDR3 sequence: CASSQDWRRTDTQYF. The CDR3 bases are TGTGCCAGCAGCCAAGATTGGAGGCGGACAGATACGCAGTATTTT.